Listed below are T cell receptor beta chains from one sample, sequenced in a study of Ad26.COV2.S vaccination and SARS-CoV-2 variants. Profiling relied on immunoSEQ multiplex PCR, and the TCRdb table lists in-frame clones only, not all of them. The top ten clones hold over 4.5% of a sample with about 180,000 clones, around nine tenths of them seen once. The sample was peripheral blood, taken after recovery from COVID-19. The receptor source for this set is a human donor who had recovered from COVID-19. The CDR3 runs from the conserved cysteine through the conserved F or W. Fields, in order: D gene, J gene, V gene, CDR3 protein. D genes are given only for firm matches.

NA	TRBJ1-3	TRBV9	CASSVGVGSGNTIYF
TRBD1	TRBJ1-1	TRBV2	CASSERGQGPNTEAFF
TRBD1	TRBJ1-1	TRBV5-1	CASRGGTGDMNTEAFF
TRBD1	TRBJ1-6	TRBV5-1	CASSYGQGSSPLHF
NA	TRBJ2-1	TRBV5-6	CASSFYYNEQFF
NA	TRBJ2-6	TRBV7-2	CASSMPGANVLTF
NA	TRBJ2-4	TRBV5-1	CASSLEGFAAKNIQYF
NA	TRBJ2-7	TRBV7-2	CASSLGLSYEQYF
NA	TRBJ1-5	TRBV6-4	CALRDRQPQHF
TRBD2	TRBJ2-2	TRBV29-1	CSVIRTSGRVWTGELFF
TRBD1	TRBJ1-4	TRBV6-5	CASSYRSGTGKEKLFF
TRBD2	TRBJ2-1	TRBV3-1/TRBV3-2	CASSHTGLAGSYNEQFF
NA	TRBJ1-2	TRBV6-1	CASSEKGRWHGYTF
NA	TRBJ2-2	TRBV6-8	CASRRAVNTGELFF
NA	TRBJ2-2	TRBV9	CASSVSLGTGELFF
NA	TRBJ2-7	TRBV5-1	CASSLALQRKPYEQYF
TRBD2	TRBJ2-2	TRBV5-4	CASSRLAGERTGELFF
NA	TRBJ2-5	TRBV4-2	CASSQELRGEETQYF
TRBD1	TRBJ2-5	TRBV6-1	CASSGRGRTGFQETQYF
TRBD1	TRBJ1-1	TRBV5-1	CASSVQGAGNTEAFF
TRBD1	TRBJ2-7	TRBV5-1	CASSLAGGQGAWEQYF
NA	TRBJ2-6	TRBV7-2	CASSSSSGANVLTF
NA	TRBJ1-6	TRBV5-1	CASSLSSGAYNSPLHF
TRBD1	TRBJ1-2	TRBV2	CASSERQGGYTF